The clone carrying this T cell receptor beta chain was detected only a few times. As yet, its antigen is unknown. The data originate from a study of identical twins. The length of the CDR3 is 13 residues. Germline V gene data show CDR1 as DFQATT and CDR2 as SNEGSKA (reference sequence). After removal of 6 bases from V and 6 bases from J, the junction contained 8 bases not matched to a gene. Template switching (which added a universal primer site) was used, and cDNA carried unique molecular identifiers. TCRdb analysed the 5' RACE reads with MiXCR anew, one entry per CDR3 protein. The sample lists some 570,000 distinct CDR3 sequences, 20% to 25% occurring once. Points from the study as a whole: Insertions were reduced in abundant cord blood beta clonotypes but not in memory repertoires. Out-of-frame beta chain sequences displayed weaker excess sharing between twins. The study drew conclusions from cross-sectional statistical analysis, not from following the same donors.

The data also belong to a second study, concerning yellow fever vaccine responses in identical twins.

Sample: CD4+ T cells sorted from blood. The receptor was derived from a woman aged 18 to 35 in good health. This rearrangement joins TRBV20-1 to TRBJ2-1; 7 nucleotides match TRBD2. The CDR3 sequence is CSAPSPGGNEQFF. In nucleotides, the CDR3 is TGCAGTGCCCCAAGCCCGGGGGGCAATGAGCAGTTCTTC.